What follows are 5 T cell receptor beta chains derived from one specimen sequenced in a study of molecular identifiers for immune sequencing clone quantification. Each CDR3 protein is one row after TCRdb ran MiXCR on the PCR reads. The data show roughly 630,000 distinct CDR3 sequences, with approximately 24% seen just once and about 0.78% held by the top ten. Specimen: naive CD8+ T cells from blood, with Jurkat cell RNA spiked in. The subset was: FACS-sorted CD8+CD4-CCR7+CD45RA+ naive T cells. These receptors were collected from a human donor in good health. Some libraries in this study had Jurkat cell RNA spiked in.

The V and J genes are TRBV20-1 and TRBJ2-5, with 10 bases that match TRBD1. With 2 bases clipped from V and 7 bases from J, the junction kept 7 bases outside the gene matches. The length of the CDR3 is 14 residues. Germline V gene lookup returns CDR1 DFQATT and CDR2 SNEGSKA (reference sequence). CDR3 loop: CSARKGQGLATQYF. The CDR3 DNA follows: TGCAGTGCTAGAAAGGGACAGGGGTTGGCGACCCAGTACTTC.

This clonotype has just one count. This chain links TRBV5-6 with TRBJ2-3; 9 nucleotides line up with TRBD2. CDR1 is SGHDT, CDR2 YYEEEE, per germline. This CDR3 is 15 amino acids long. The V and J ends lost 3 bases and 7 bases, in that order; junction bases with no gene match: 9. In DNA form, the CDR3 reads TGTGCCAGCAGCTACGTTAGCGGGGGAGGCTATACGCAGTATTTT. This encodes CASSYVSGGGYTQYF. The full variable domain, in which reference TRBV5-6 and TRBJ2-3 provide the parts outside the CDR3, is DAGVTQSPTHLIKTRGQQVTLRCSPKSGHDTVSWYQQALGQGPQFIFQYYEEEERQRGNFPDRFSGHQFPNYSSELNVNALLLGDSALYLCASSYVSGGGYTQYFGPGTRLTVL.

The chain uses TRBV11-2 and TRBJ2-1; 10 bases fit TRBD2. CDR1 is SGHAT and CDR2 is FQNNGV in the germline V gene. CDR3 size: 18 residues. Germline trimming cut 4 bases from V and 1 base from J; bases unmatched to any gene: 10. The CDR3 sequence is CASSSGQLAGPSYNEQFF. The CDR3 coding sequence is TGTGCCAGCAGCTCGGGACAACTAGCGGGGCCTTCCTACAATGAGCAGTTCTTC.

Worth noting for this clonotype: The germline gene is not matched at one end of the junction; a read error may be the cause. This sequence joins TRBV11-2 and TRBJ1-3, with 7 bases fitting TRBD1. Germline CDR1 is SGHAT and CDR2 is FQNNGV. The CDR3 spans 13 residues. CDR3 DNA sequence: TGTGCCAGCAGCTCACCCGGGGGGACGGACAGGATCTTT. Protein: CASSSPGGTDRIF.

Regarding this clonotype: A much larger clone lies a single base off, so this may be a read error. This chain connects TRBV7-2 to TRBJ1-2; 8 nucleotides line up with TRBD1. The CDR3 spans 16 residues. CDR1 and CDR2 from the germline V gene are SGHTA and FQGNSA. The V and J ends lost 7 bases and 0 bases, in that order; junction bases with no gene match: 10. CDR3: CASNSKRTGSNYGYTF. In nucleotides, the CDR3 is TGTGCCAGCAACTCCAAAAGGACAGGGTCTAACTATGGCTACACCTTC.